This T cell receptor (beta chain) was found in a study of blood T cell repertoires in COVID-19. Study summary: Whether acute or convalescent, the COVID-19 samples came from the United States, Italy and Spain. Nucleic acid was either cDNA or gDNA, and it came from T cells, B-cell-depleted T cells, or PBMCs.

This clone has just a few counts. The CDR3 runs to 16 residues. V lost 5 bases and J 3 bases, leaving 17 bases between the germline ends. Germline assignment: CDR1 LNHDA and CDR2 SQIVND (reference sequence). Authors' data handling: Reference gene primer amplification yielded estimated nucleated cell counts. Profiled with immunoSEQ multiplex PCR; TCRdb holds only in-frame clones, not every one. The V and J calls and clone size are taken from that table; D and trimming were inferred from the DNA. There are over 55,000 clones in the sample; around 80% occur only once, and around 22% lies in the top ten. The TCR comes from a woman aged 55-69 years with acute or convalescent COVID-19. Sequences were obtained from peripheral blood. The V and J genes are TRBV19 and TRBJ1-3; tentative D call: TRBD1 (6 bases). CDR3 bases: TGTGCCAGTAGTGCATTCTCCGGGACACTTGGAAACACCATATATTTT. It is translated as CASSAFSGTLGNTIYF.